This is a list of T cell receptor beta chains from one sample in a study of T cells after yellow fever vaccination. TCRdb re-analysed the 5' RACE reads in MiXCR, keeping a single row per CDR3 protein. The sample holds about 320,000 distinct CDR3 sequences, around 4.5% seen once. The source was PBMCs, collected 15 days after the yellow fever booster vaccination. The receptors were gathered from a man younger than 30 who received the YFV17D yellow fever vaccine. CDR3s include the opening cysteine and the closing phenylalanine or tryptophan. A D gene is named only where the DNA matches it firmly. Clone size is stated in some rows and not others, as once, few, many or a class when expanded.

many	TRBJ2-3	TRBD1	TRBV11-2	CASILTGARNTQYF	TGTGCCAGCATCCTTACAGGGGCCCGAAATACGCAGTATTTT
few	TRBJ2-3	-	TRBV5-8	CASSLFSSQYF	TGTGCCAGCAGCTTGTTTTCTTCGCAGTATTTT
many	TRBJ1-2	-	TRBV20-1	CSAKGYGYTF	TGCAGTGCTAAGGGCTATGGCTACACCTTC
many	TRBJ1-2	-	TRBV4-3	CASSQDWGPPDNYGYTF	TGCGCCAGCAGCCAAGATTGGGGACCCCCCGATAACTATGGCTACACCTTC
many	TRBJ1-4	-	TRBV6-5	CASSYSGPYNEKLFF	TGTGCCAGCAGTTACTCCGGTCCTTATAATGAAAAACTGTTTTTT
many	TRBJ1-1	TRBD1	TRBV20-1	CSARVWGQGNTEAFF	TGCAGTGCTAGAGTTTGGGGACAGGGGAACACTGAAGCTTTCTTT
many	TRBJ1-1	TRBD1	TRBV6-6	CASSWDRFMNTEAFF	TGTGCCAGCAGTTGGGACAGATTCATGAACACTGAAGCTTTCTTT
-	TRBJ1-5	-	TRBV5-1	CASSLGPGDQPQHF	TGCGCCAGCAGCTTGGGGCCAGGGGATCAGCCCCAGCATTTT
-	TRBJ2-3	-	TRBV19	CASSARVLGTPSTDTQYF	TGTGCCAGTAGTGCCCGGGTTCTCGGCACTCCTAGCACAGATACGCAGTATTTT
-	TRBJ2-2	-	TRBV14	CASSRRTSSGATGELFF	TGTGCCAGCAGCCGGCGGACGTCCTCCGGGGCCACCGGGGAGCTGTTTTTT
few	TRBJ2-3	-	TRBV4-2	CASSQGDIGQDTQYF	TGTGCCAGCAGCCAAGGGGACATCGGCCAGGATACGCAGTATTTT
few	TRBJ2-5	-	TRBV4-3	CASSHGGISETQYF	TGCGCCAGCAGCCACGGCGGGATATCAGAGACCCAGTACTTC
many	TRBJ2-2	-	TRBV7-8	CATTPMRDGGELFF	TGTGCCACCACACCTATGAGGGATGGCGGGGAGCTGTTTTTT
-	TRBJ2-1	-	TRBV5-4	CASRQPGGSSVGNEQFF	TGTGCCAGCAGACAACCTGGAGGGTCGTCGGTTGGCAATGAGCAGTTCTTC
-	TRBJ2-1	-	TRBV15	CATSRDREGNNEQFF	TGTGCCACCAGCAGAGACAGGGAAGGGAACAATGAGCAGTTCTTC
many	TRBJ2-7	TRBD1	TRBV6-5	CASSYSYRGLYEQYF	TGTGCCAGCAGTTATTCATACAGGGGTTTATACGAGCAGTACTTC
many	TRBJ1-4	-	TRBV5-1	CASSSGDGEKLFF	TGCGCCAGCAGCTCAGGGGACGGTGAAAAACTGTTTTTT
-	TRBJ2-3	-	TRBV20-1	CSAKGAGDTQYF	TGCAGTGCTAAAGGGGCCGGAGATACGCAGTATTTT
many	TRBJ1-1	-	TRBV15	CATSRAPSSMRTEAFF	TGTGCCACCAGCAGGGCCCCGTCGTCGATGAGGACTGAAGCTTTCTTT
many	TRBJ2-1	-	TRBV6-4	CASSDRGGPQFF	TGTGCCAGCAGTGACAGGGGGGGCCCGCAGTTCTTC
few	TRBJ1-2	TRBD1	TRBV3-1	CASSRTGPAEDGYTF	TGTGCCAGCAGCCGGACAGGGCCAGCCGAGGATGGCTACACCTTC
many	TRBJ2-2	TRBD1	TRBV4-3	CASSQDSRTGSTGELFF	TGCGCCAGCAGCCAAGATAGTCGGACAGGGAGCACCGGGGAGCTGTTTTTT
few	TRBJ1-4	-	TRBV15	CATRSRPGALDEKLFF	TGTGCCACCAGGTCAAGACCGGGGGCTCTGGATGAAAAACTGTTTTTT
-	TRBJ2-5	TRBD2	TRBV6-6	CASSLVYSGGSQETQYF	TGTGCCAGCAGTTTAGTGTACAGCGGGGGGTCCCAAGAGACCCAGTACTTC
-	TRBJ2-1	-	TRBV5-1	CASSSQGNYNEQFF	TGCGCCAGCAGCTCCCAGGGGAACTACAATGAGCAGTTCTTC
many	TRBJ2-2	TRBD1	TRBV29-1	CSVPGEQGATGELFF	TGCAGCGTTCCTGGGGAACAGGGGGCAACCGGGGAGCTGTTTTTT
-	TRBJ2-5	-	TRBV3-1	CASSHLEGETQYF	TGTGCCAGCAGCCACTTAGAGGGAGAGACCCAGTACTTC
-	TRBJ1-2	TRBD1	TRBV10-3	CAITVDRNYGYTF	TGTGCCATCACCGTGGACAGGAACTATGGCTACACCTTC
-	TRBJ1-1	-	TRBV7-6	CASSLVQDTEAFF	TGTGCCAGCAGCTTAGTACAGGACACTGAAGCTTTCTTT
few	TRBJ2-5	TRBD1	TRBV18	CASSPPTGSKTQYF	TGTGCCAGCTCACCACCGACAGGGTCAAAGACCCAGTACTTC
few	TRBJ2-3	-	TRBV6-6	CASSTGPRADTQYF	TGTGCCAGCAGCACCGGGCCTCGCGCAGATACGCAGTATTTT
few	TRBJ2-7	-	TRBV23-1	CASTGGKNEQYF	TGCGCCAGCACTGGGGGCAAGAACGAGCAGTACTTC
many	TRBJ2-1	TRBD2	TRBV10-3	CAISDREGEQFF	TGTGCCATCAGTGACCGGGAGGGTGAGCAGTTCTTC
few	TRBJ2-3	-	TRBV24-1	CATSDLSHTQYF	TGTGCCACCAGTGATTTGAGCCATACGCAGTATTTT
few	TRBJ2-1	TRBD2	TRBV5-1	CASSFLAGANGNEQFF	TGCGCCAGCAGCTTTCTAGCGGGGGCTAACGGCAATGAGCAGTTCTTC
-	TRBJ2-7	TRBD2	TRBV7-6	CASSYPAGDPEQYF	TGTGCCAGCAGCTACCCAGCGGGGGACCCCGAGCAGTACTTC
-	TRBJ1-1	-	TRBV19	CASSIRGGAQVTEAFF	TGTGCCAGTAGTATAAGGGGTGGGGCGCAGGTCACTGAAGCTTTCTTT
few	TRBJ2-1	TRBD1	TRBV18	CASSLWTGGNEQFF	TGTGCCAGCTCACTTTGGACAGGGGGCAATGAGCAGTTCTTC
many	TRBJ1-1	-	TRBV5-1	CASSGGTVNTEAFF	TGCGCCAGCAGCGGCGGGACGGTGAACACTGAAGCTTTCTTT
many	TRBJ1-6	-	TRBV7-2	CASSGDLLLPLHF	TGTGCCAGCAGCGGGGACCTACTGTTACCCCTCCACTTT
-	TRBJ2-1	-	TRBV29-1	CSVLGGGEQFF	TGCAGCGTCCTGGGGGGCGGTGAGCAGTTCTTC
few	TRBJ1-4	-	TRBV7-9	CASSLPTGRNEKLFF	TGTGCCAGCAGCTTACCCACAGGAAGAAATGAAAAACTGTTTTTT
-	TRBJ1-2	TRBD1	TRBV27	CASSSWDRENYGYTF	TGTGCCAGCAGTTCGTGGGACAGGGAGAACTATGGCTACACCTTC
many	TRBJ2-3	-	TRBV12-3/TRBV12-4	CASSSRGDTQYF	TGTGCCAGCAGCTCTCGGGGGGATACGCAGTATTTT
many	TRBJ2-4	TRBD2	TRBV5-5	CASSSAGGPTIF	TGTGCCAGCAGCTCAGCGGGGGGACCCACGATCTTC
many	TRBJ1-2	-	TRBV3-1	CASSLPSSRGGYTF	TGTGCCAGCAGCCTACCCTCCTCCCGGGGCGGCTACACCTTC
few	TRBJ1-5	-	TRBV21-1	CASSAARGRGSNQPQHF	TGTGCCAGCAGCGCAGCCAGGGGTCGGGGTAGCAATCAGCCCCAGCATTTT
many	TRBJ1-1	-	TRBV29-1	CSVEERGRYTEAFF	TGCAGCGTTGAAGAACGGGGGCGGTACACTGAAGCTTTCTTT
-	TRBJ2-3	TRBD2	TRBV20-1	CSARDGGLPDTQYF	TGCAGTGCTAGAGACGGGGGGTTACCAGATACGCAGTATTTT
-	TRBJ2-7	-	TRBV30	CAWSVGSGYEQYF	TGTGCCTGGAGTGTAGGCAGTGGGTACGAGCAGTACTTC
many	TRBJ1-2	-	TRBV12-3/TRBV12-4	CASSPSTDDIYGYTF	TGTGCCAGCAGTCCCTCGACCGATGACATCTATGGCTACACCTTC
many	TRBJ1-2	-	TRBV6-5	CASYGQPGGYTF	TGTGCCAGCTACGGACAACCGGGTGGCTACACCTTC
many	TRBJ1-2	-	TRBV6-1	CASSEVGSTVYGYTF	TGTGCCAGCAGTGAGGTCGGCAGTACCGTCTATGGCTACACCTTC